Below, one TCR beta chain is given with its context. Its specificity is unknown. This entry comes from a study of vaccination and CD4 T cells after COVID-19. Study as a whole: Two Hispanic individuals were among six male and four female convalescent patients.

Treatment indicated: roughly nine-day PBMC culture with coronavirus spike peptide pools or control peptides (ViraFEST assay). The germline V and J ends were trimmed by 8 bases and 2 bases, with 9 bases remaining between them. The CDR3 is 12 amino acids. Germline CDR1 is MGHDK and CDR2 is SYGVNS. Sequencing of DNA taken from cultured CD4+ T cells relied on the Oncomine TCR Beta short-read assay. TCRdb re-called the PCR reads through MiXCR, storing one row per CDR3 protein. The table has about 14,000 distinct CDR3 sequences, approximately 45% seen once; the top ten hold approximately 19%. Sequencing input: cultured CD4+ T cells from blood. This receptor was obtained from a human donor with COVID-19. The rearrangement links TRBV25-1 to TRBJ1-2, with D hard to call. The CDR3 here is CASRHLNYGYTF. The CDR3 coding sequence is TGTGCCAGCCGACACTTAAACTATGGCTACACCTTC.